This TCR beta chain was sequenced during a study of cytomegalovirus exposure and HLA in healthy donors. Concerning this clone: The antigen is undetermined.

In germline, CDR1 is SEHNR, CDR2 FQNEAQ (reference sequence). V dropped 3 bases and J dropped 7 bases, with 10 bases sitting between them. This CDR3 has 13 amino acids. Whole-study results and caveats: In a later analysis, the majority of CMV-associated beta chains seemingly showed HLA restriction.

The PCR had 60 Vbeta and 13 Jbeta primers. Clones were sequenced by immunoSEQ multiplex PCR, and TCRdb holds only the in-frame ones, with some missing. The profile covers 130,000 to 150,000 clones, with approximately 83% appearing a single time and roughly 4% taken by the ten largest. The genes are TRBV7-9 and TRBJ1-5, with D perhaps TRBD1 (6 bases). This TCR derives from a man in his forties in good health and CMV-seropositive. Input material: PBMCs. CDR3 sequence reads: CASSLGAGQPQHF. The CDR3 DNA follows: TGTGCCAGCAGCTTGGGGGCAGGGCAGCCCCAGCATTTT.